This T cell receptor (beta chain) is drawn from a study of response to subunit inactivated influenza vaccine. Study-level points and caveats: Only a handful of new T cells, the authors suggested, are recruited with each seasonal influenza vaccination.

This clonotype has just a few counts. What it recognizes is unknown. TCRdb re-analysed the RT-PCR reads in MiXCR, keeping a single row per CDR3 protein. The sample lists roughly 790,000 distinct CDR3 sequences, less than 25% occurring once. V was cut by 2 bases and J by 0 bases, with 11 bases left in between. Per the germline V gene, CDR1 is SGHAT and CDR2 is FQNNGV. The CDR3 consists of 15 residues. The receptor comes from a man aged 45-60 years who received an inactivated influenza vaccine. The J gene is TRBJ2-7, the V gene TRBV11-2; D is possibly TRBD1 (6 bases). The material sequenced was PBMCs from blood, taken around 5 days after vaccination. In DNA form, the CDR3 reads TGTGCCAGCAGCTTACCTAGACAGGTCTCCTACGAGCAGTACTTC. The encoded protein is CASSLPRQVSYEQYF.